Listed here are 22 T cell receptor beta chains from one sample, sequenced in a study of shared clonotypes between healthy human individuals. TCRdb keeps only in-frame clones here, not all; method: immunoSEQ multiplex PCR. This sample has some 2,100,000 clones, with about 92% found just once. Terminally differentiated effector memory CD45RA+ cells were excluded by CCR7 positive selection of CD45RO-negative cells. What was sequenced was naive CD8+ T cells from PBMCs. These receptors came from a man in his late teens or twenties in good health. Some clones in this sample may be carry-over from other donors' samples.

This clone has a single count. The chain recombines TRBV11-2 with TRBJ2-5; no reliable D call. CDR1 SGHAT and CDR2 FQNNGV come from the germline V gene. Trimming removed 5 bases from V and 3 bases from J, with 10 bases in between. The CDR3 has 13 amino acids. The CDR3 region has the DNA TGTGCCAGCAGCCATTTGGGCAAAGAGACCCAGTACTTC. Translated, it gives CASSHLGKETQYF. Drawing the rest from reference TRBV11-2 and TRBJ2-5, the complete variable domain is EAGVAQSPRYKIIEKRQSVAFWCNPISGHATLYWYQQILGQGPKLLIQFQNNGVVDDSQLPKDRFSAERLKGVDSTLKIQPAKLEDSAVYLCASSHLGKETQYFGPGTRLLVL.

The chain is built from TRBV27 and TRBJ2-5, with 7 bases aligning to TRBD2. The CDR3 runs 14 residues. CDR1 and CDR2 from the germline V gene are MNHEY and SMNVEV (reference sequence). V was clipped by 6 bases and J by 3 bases; unmatched bases: 7. CDR3 coding DNA: TGTGCCAGCAGGCTCCGAGGACTAGAAGAGACCCAGTACTTC. As protein: CASRLRGLEETQYF.

The rearrangement uses TRBV23-1 and TRBJ2-3, with a weak D call TRBD1 (5 bases). TRBV23-1 is classed as an ORF, of uncertain function. The V end was cut by 0 bases, the J end by 0 bases, with 13 bases between. The CDR3 is 17 residues long. The CDR3 loop is CASSQSPTARSTDTQYF. In DNA form, the CDR3 reads TGCGCCAGCAGTCAATCCCCGACAGCAAGGAGCACAGATACGCAGTATTTT.

V usage is TRBV11-2 and J usage is TRBJ2-3; D gene uncertain. The CDR3 is made up of 12 amino acids. Germline V CDR1 and CDR2: SGHAT, FQNNGV. The V end lost 6 bases, the J end lost 0 bases, and 4 bases lay between the germline ends. CDR3 sequence (DNA): TGTGCCAGCAGGACTAGCACAGATACGCAGTATTTT. Residues: CASRTSTDTQYF.

This chain connects TRBV28 to TRBJ1-1; D perhaps matches TRBD1 (6 bases). Germline V gene sequence: CDR1 MDHEN, CDR2 SYDVKM. This CDR3 has 16 amino acids. Trimming removed 7 bases at V and 3 bases at J, with 21 bases between. As DNA, the CDR3 is TGTGCCAGCACCACCCGGGGGGCAGGGGCTTACACTGAAGCTTTCTTT. Protein product: CASTTRGAGAYTEAFF. Combining the CDR3 with reference TRBV28 and TRBJ1-1 gives the whole variable domain DVKVTQSSRYLVKRTGEKVFLECVQDMDHENMFWYRQDPGLGLRLIYFSYDVKMKEKGDIPEGYSVSREKKERFSLILESASTNQTSMYLCASTTRGAGAYTEAFFGQGTRLTVV.

The genes are TRBV15 and TRBJ2-7, with 7 nucleotides matching TRBD2. This CDR3 is built from 17 residues. Germline CDR1 is LNHNV and CDR2 is YYDKDF (reference sequence). V shed 5 bases, J shed 5 bases, and the junction held 18 bases outside the gene matches. The CDR3 DNA is TGTGCCACCAGCCCCCGTCTTAGTCCAGGACTAGGGAACGAGCAGTACTTC. Protein: CATSPRLSPGLGNEQYF.

CDR3 protein: CASLPRTSGDPNTGELFF. The CDR3 DNA is TGTGCCAGCCTGCCGAGGACTAGCGGAGACCCGAACACCGGGGAGCTGTTTTTT. The chain couples TRBV19 to TRBJ2-2; TRBD2 matches 10 bases. Germline loops: CDR1 LNHDA, CDR2 SQIVND (reference sequence). This CDR3 is 18 amino acids long. Trimming removed 9 bases from V and 0 bases from J; junction bases left unmatched: 13.

The J gene is TRBJ1-2, the V gene TRBV28; a possible D gene is TRBD1 (5 bases). V was clipped by 6 bases and J by 10 bases, with 21 bases between them. CDR1 is MDHEN, CDR2 SYDVKM, per germline. The length of the CDR3 is 14 residues. The CDR3: CASRKTGTARDYTF. Here the CDR3 DNA reads TGTGCCAGCAGGAAAACCGGGACGGCTCGCGACTACACCTTC.

The DNA of the CDR3 is TGTGCCAGCAGTTTCCTAGCGCAGACCTACAATGAGCAGTTCTTC. It codes for CASSFLAQTYNEQFF. This sequence joins TRBV28 and TRBJ2-1, with D perhaps matching TRBD2 (6 bases). Germline V gives CDR1 MDHEN, CDR2 SYDVKM. V was cut by 3 bases and J by 2 bases, with 11 bases left in between. CDR3 length: 15 residues. The full variable domain, rest sourced from reference TRBV28 and TRBJ2-1, is DVKVTQSSRYLVKRTGEKVFLECVQDMDHENMFWYRQDPGLGLRLIYFSYDVKMKEKGDIPEGYSVSREKKERFSLILESASTNQTSMYLCASSFLAQTYNEQFFGPGTRLTVL.

The chain recombines TRBV4-3 with TRBJ2-1, with D possibly matching TRBD1 (6 bases). V lost 0 bases to trimming and J lost 5 bases, with 17 bases between them. CDR1 is LGHNA and CDR2 is YSLEER in the germline V gene. The CDR3 spans 17 residues. The CDR3 DNA follows: TGCGCCAGCAGCCAAGATACTGACAGGTACTTAGACAATGAGCAGTTCTTC. As protein: CASSQDTDRYLDNEQFF.

The chain is built from TRBV4-1 and TRBJ1-1; no firm D call. The CDR3 extends over 14 amino acids. V was trimmed by 3 bases and J by 4 bases, leaving 12 bases between them. Germline V CDR1 and CDR2: MGHRA, YSYEKL. The CDR3 reads CASSHGERGTEAFF. As DNA, the CDR3 is TGCGCCAGCAGCCACGGCGAACGGGGCACTGAAGCTTTCTTT.

Comment on this clone: Other DNA variants within this sample encode the same CDR3. The chain has TRBV9 and TRBJ2-5; D gene unclear. Germline V gene data show CDR1 as SGDLS and CDR2 as YYNGEE. This CDR3 has 14 amino acids. V was trimmed by 0 bases and J by 0 bases, leaving 6 bases between them. The DNA of the CDR3 is TGTGCCAGCAGCGTAGGAGGCGACCAAGAGACCCAGTACTTC. Its protein product is CASSVGGDQETQYF.

The J gene is TRBJ2-1, the V gene TRBV7-3, with D possibly being TRBD2 (7 bases). The V and J ends lost 1 base and 4 bases respectively, with 14 bases between them. Germline CDR1 is SGHTA and CDR2 is FQGTGA. The CDR3 consists of 16 residues. In nucleotides, the CDR3 is TGTGCCAGCAGCTTAAGGGGGCCTAGCGGATACAATGAGCAGTTCTTC. This translates into CASSLRGPSGYNEQFF. The whole variable domain, filled in from reference TRBV7-3 and TRBJ2-1, reads GAGVSQTPSNKVTEKGKYVELRCDPISGHTALYWYRQSLGQGPEFLIYFQGTGAADDSGLPNDRFFAVRPEGSVSTLKIQRTERGDSAVYLCASSLRGPSGYNEQFFGPGTRLTVL.

V and J are TRBV2 and TRBJ2-1; D may match TRBD1 or TRBD2 (5 bases each). This CDR3 has 14 amino acids. V was clipped by 7 bases and J by 9 bases, with 19 bases between them. Germline V gene lookup returns CDR1 SNHLY and CDR2 FYNNEI. The CDR3 is CASNPGPGVGEQFF. The CDR3 DNA sequence: TGTGCCAGCAACCCGGGACCAGGCGTGGGTGAGCAGTTCTTC.

Points on this clone: Additional DNA sequences in this sample encode the identical CDR3. The genes are TRBV7-9 and TRBJ2-7, with D maybe TRBD1 (6 bases). V lost 1 base and J 3 bases, leaving 10 bases between the germline ends. CDR3 size: 14 residues. Germline loops: CDR1 SEHNR, CDR2 FQNEAQ (reference sequence). In DNA form, the CDR3 reads TGTGCCAGCAGCTTAGGGACAGTGAGCTACGAGCAGTACTTC. Translation gives CASSLGTVSYEQYF. Full variable domain (missing parts from reference TRBV7-9 and TRBJ2-7): DTGVSQNPRHKITKRGQNVTFRCDPISEHNRLYWYRQTLGQGPEFLTYFQNEAQLEKSRLLSDRFSAERPKGSFSTLEIQRTEQGDSAMYLCASSLGTVSYEQYFGPGTRLTVT.

The chain combines TRBV4-3 with TRBJ2-3; D is uncertain. Germline V gene lookup returns CDR1 LGHNA and CDR2 YSLEER. The V and J ends lost 1 base and 5 bases respectively, with 7 bases between them. The CDR3 spans 13 residues. CDR3 in DNA: TGCGCCAGCAGCCAAGTAGTTCAAGATACGCAGTATTTT. This codes for CASSQVVQDTQYF.

The CDR3 DNA sequence: TGCGCCAGCAGCTTGGCGTTCGGGGACAGTTCCATCAATGAGCAGTTCTTC. As protein: CASSLAFGDSSINEQFF. The chain combines TRBV5-1 with TRBJ2-1; TRBD1 matches at 7 bases. V lost 0 bases and J lost 6; bases outside the gene matches: 12. The germline gives CDR1 SGHRS, CDR2 YFSETQ. This CDR3 region has 17 residues. Based on the CDR3 plus reference TRBV5-1 and TRBJ2-1, the full variable domain is KAGVTQTPRYLIKTRGQQVTLSCSPISGHRSVSWYQQTPGQGLQFLFEYFSETQRNKGNFPGRFSGRQFSNSRSEMNVSTLELGDSALYLCASSLAFGDSSINEQFFGPGTRLTVL.

The V gene is TRBV2, the J gene TRBJ2-7; no clear D. V lost 0 bases and J lost 2, with 5 bases in between. Germline CDR1 and CDR2: SNHLY and FYNNEI. There are 13 residues in the CDR3. This CDR3 reads CASSEALPYEQYF. The CDR3 nucleotides are TGTGCCAGCAGTGAAGCGCTTCCCTACGAGCAGTACTTC.

V usage is TRBV11-2 and J usage is TRBJ2-3, with 9 bases matching TRBD2. The CDR3 is made up of 15 amino acids. Germline values: CDR1 SGHAT, CDR2 FQNNGV. J was trimmed by 5 bases and V by 1 base; bases with no gene match: 4. The DNA of the CDR3 is TGTGCCAGCAGCTTAGGGACTAGCGAGGGAGATACGCAGTATTTT. Its translation is CASSLGTSEGDTQYF.

As concerns this clone: The identical CDR3 is also encoded by other nucleotide sequences in the sample. The gene calls are TRBV6-1 and TRBJ2-7; no firm D call. With 0 bases removed from V and 3 bases from J, the gap between germline ends came to 6 bases. Per the germline V gene, CDR1 is MNHNS and CDR2 is SASEGT. This CDR3 has 13 residues. As DNA, the CDR3 is TGTGCCAGCAGTGAAGCCGGCAGCTACGAGCAGTACTTC. Translated: CASSEAGSYEQYF.

Concerning this clone itself: Other DNA sequences from this sample encode an identical CDR3 as well. The V gene is TRBV5-1, the J gene TRBJ2-7, with unresolved D. V dropped 0 bases and J dropped 0 bases, with 7 bases sitting between them. The CDR3 contains 14 residues. The germline CDR1 and CDR2 sequences are SGHRS and YFSETQ. CDR3 region: CASSLVGSSYEQYF. CDR3 nucleotide sequence: TGCGCCAGCAGCTTGGTTGGTAGCTCCTACGAGCAGTACTTC.

There are many counts of this clone. The chain employs TRBV29-1 and TRBJ2-7; 15 positions match TRBD2. The ends lost 7 bases at V and 7 bases at J; junction bases unmatched: 5. The germline V gene has CDR1 SQVTM and CDR2 ANQGSEA. The CDR3 contains 13 residues. The CDR3 DNA is TGCAGCGCCGGACTAGCGGGAGGGCGGGAGCAGTACTTC. Protein sequence: CSAGLAGGREQYF.